One and the same sample provided the 10 T cell receptor beta chains below, sequenced in a study of cytomegalovirus exposure and HLA in healthy donors. Sequencing was performed with immunoSEQ multiplex PCR; in TCRdb, only in-frame clones are kept and a portion is missing. The sample lists 220,000 or so clones; about 93% were seen once. The specimen was PBMCs. The receptors were sampled from a woman between 18 and 29 years old in good health and CMV-seronegative.

The rearrangement joins TRBV6-1 to TRBJ2-1; TRBD2 aligns across 8 bases. This CDR3 has 14 residues. CDR1 MNHNS and CDR2 SASEGT come from the germline V gene. Germline trimming cut 4 bases from V and 6 bases from J; bases unmatched to any gene: 5. The CDR3 loop is CASSGTSGANEQFF. CDR3 DNA sequence: TGTGCCAGCAGTGGTACTAGCGGAGCCAATGAGCAGTTCTTC.

The chain has TRBV5-6 and TRBJ1-1, with D possibly TRBD1 on 5 matching bases. V lost 2 bases, J lost 1 base, and 12 bases lay in between. The CDR3 spans 15 residues. Germline V gene lookup returns CDR1 SGHDT and CDR2 YYEEEE. The CDR3 protein is CASSFPPGGNTEAFF. The CDR3 DNA follows: TGTGCCAGCAGCTTTCCCCCGGGGGGGAACACTGAAGCTTTCTTT.

This chain joins TRBV18 and TRBJ2-3; perhaps TRBD2 as D (5 bases). Germline assignment: CDR1 KGHSH and CDR2 LQKENI. This CDR3 spans 18 amino acids. V was cut by 3 bases and J by 1 base, with 20 bases left in between. The CDR3 nucleotides are TGTGCCAGCTCACCCCTACCGGGAACTAATACCGGCACAGATACGCAGTATTTT. Translated: CASSPLPGTNTGTDTQYF.

This chain uses TRBV5-6 with TRBJ1-6; 7 bases are a match to TRBD1. The V gene's germline CDR1 is SGHDT and CDR2 YYEEEE. With 3 bases clipped from V and 7 bases from J, the junction kept 7 bases outside the gene matches. The CDR3 has 15 amino acids. CDR3 residues: CASSSGQLLNSPLHF. CDR3 nucleotides: TGTGCCAGCAGCTCGGGACAGTTACTAAATTCACCCCTCCACTTT.

The V gene is TRBV5-1, the J gene TRBJ2-7, with 10 bases fitting TRBD2. With V trimmed by 1 base and J by 3 bases, 4 bases remained unmatched. This CDR3 has 15 amino acids. Germline V gene sequence: CDR1 SGHRS, CDR2 YFSETQ. The CDR3 reads CASSLRLAGYYEQYF. Here the CDR3 DNA reads TGCGCCAGCAGCTTGAGACTAGCGGGTTACTACGAGCAGTACTTC.

The sample holds one count of this clone. The chain combines TRBV6-1 with TRBJ1-4; perhaps TRBD1 as D (6 bases). CDR1 MNHNS and CDR2 SASEGT come from the germline V gene. This CDR3 spans 14 amino acids. Deletions cut 3 bases from V and 7 bases from J, with 12 bases between. The CDR3 coding sequence is TGTGCCAGCAGTGAGGGCAGGGGACCTGAAAAACTGTTTTTT. Translation: CASSEGRGPEKLFF.

V is TRBV6-1 and J is TRBJ2-7; 9 bases fit TRBD2. Germline-derived CDR1 and CDR2 are MNHNS and SASEGT. This CDR3 has 17 residues. The V gene end was trimmed by 3 bases and the J gene end by 3 bases; junction bases not matched to a gene: 12. This CDR3 is CASSDYGGAGGVYEQYF. CDR3 sequence (DNA): TGTGCCAGCAGTGACTACGGGGGCGCGGGAGGGGTCTACGAGCAGTACTTC.

CDR3 bases: TGTGCCAGCAGCAGCCAGGGGAACACTGAAGCTTTCTTT. Translated, it gives CASSSQGNTEAFF. V and J are TRBV27 and TRBJ1-1; D might be TRBD1 (5 bases). V lost 6 bases, J lost 1 base, and 9 bases lay in between. The V gene's germline CDR1 is MNHEY and CDR2 SMNVEV (reference sequence). The CDR3 contains 13 residues.

This clone was picked up one time. The J gene is TRBJ2-1, the V gene TRBV28, with 10 bases fitting TRBD2. With 4 bases clipped from V and 2 bases from J, the junction kept 11 bases outside the gene matches. Per the germline V gene, CDR1 is MDHEN and CDR2 is SYDVKM. The CDR3 contains 18 residues. CDR3 loop: CASSSQRRAGGTYNEQFF. The CDR3 nucleotides are TGTGCCAGCAGTTCCCAGAGGCGAGCGGGAGGGACCTACAATGAGCAGTTCTTC. The whole variable domain, filled in from reference TRBV28 and TRBJ2-1, reads DVKVTQSSRYLVKRTGEKVFLECVQDMDHENMFWYRQDPGLGLRLIYFSYDVKMKEKGDIPEGYSVSREKKERFSLILESASTNQTSMYLCASSSQRRAGGTYNEQFFGPGTRLTVL.

CDR3 sequence: CASSFQGAGEQFF. DNA of the CDR3: TGCGCCAGCAGCTTCCAGGGGGCCGGGGAGCAGTTCTTC. The chain couples TRBV4-1 to TRBJ2-1, with 8 positions matching TRBD1. The CDR3 is 13 amino acids. V shed 5 bases and J 10 bases; nucleotides not matched to a gene: 7. In germline, CDR1 is MGHRA, CDR2 YSYEKL.